This T cell receptor beta chain was observed in a study of blood T cell repertoires in COVID-19. Background on the study: Sites across the United States, Italy and Spain contributed samples from acute and convalescent COVID-19. From T cells, B-cell-depleted T cells, or PBMCs came the material, which was cDNA or gDNA.

This clone was detected only a few times. Enrollment of patients from Seattle took place during active infection, with longitudinal follow-up. The repertoire was sequenced with immunoSEQ multiplex PCR; TCRdb's copy has only in-frame clones and lacks some. Of 90,000 or so clones detected, about 92% appear once; the ten largest clones hold under 8.5%. This CDR3 is 13 amino acids long. The germline V gene encodes CDR1 ENHRY and CDR2 SYGVKD. V shed 0 bases and J shed 5 bases, with 7 bases lying between them. This clonotype was sampled from a young man with COVID-19, enrolled during active disease. V gene TRBV10-3 combines with J gene TRBJ1-1, with a possible D match to TRBD1 (5 bases). The sequenced material came from peripheral blood. This chain's CDR3 is CAISESEGTEAFF. DNA for the CDR3: TGTGCCATCAGTGAGTCGGAGGGGACTGAAGCTTTCTTT.